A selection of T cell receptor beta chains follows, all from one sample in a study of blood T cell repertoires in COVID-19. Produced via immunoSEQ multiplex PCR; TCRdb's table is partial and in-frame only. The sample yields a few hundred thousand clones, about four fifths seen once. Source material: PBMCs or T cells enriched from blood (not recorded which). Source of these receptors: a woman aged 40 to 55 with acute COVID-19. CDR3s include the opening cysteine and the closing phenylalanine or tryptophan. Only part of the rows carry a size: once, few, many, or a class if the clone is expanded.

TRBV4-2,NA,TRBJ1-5,CASSQDRSGGQPQHF
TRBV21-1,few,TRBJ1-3,CARGVGGNTIYF
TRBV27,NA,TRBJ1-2,CASSGGYGYTF
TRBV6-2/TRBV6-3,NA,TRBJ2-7,CASSFPPEAYEQYF
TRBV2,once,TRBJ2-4,CASSGGMRDIQYF
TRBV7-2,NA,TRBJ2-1,CASSREGTSIAEQFF
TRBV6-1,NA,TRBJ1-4,CASSEGQGQGLREKLFF
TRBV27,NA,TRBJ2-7,CASSLYNPGQGYEQYF
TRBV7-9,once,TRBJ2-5,CASSLVGGLQETQYF
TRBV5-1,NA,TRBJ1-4,CASRFTGRGDEKLFF
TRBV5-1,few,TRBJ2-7,CASSIEQGAFYEQYF
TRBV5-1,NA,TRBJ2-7,CASSRTGGNYEQYF
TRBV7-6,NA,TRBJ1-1,CASSLAGGGVTEAFF
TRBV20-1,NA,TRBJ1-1,CSASKIVGTEAFF
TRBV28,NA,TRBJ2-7,CASSFASAAYEQYF
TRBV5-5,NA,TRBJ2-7,CASSLYGGGARYEQYF
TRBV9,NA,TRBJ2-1,CASSVGRYNEQFF
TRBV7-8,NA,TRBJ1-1,CASSLSRGNTEAFF
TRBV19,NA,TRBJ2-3,CASSTRTDTQYF
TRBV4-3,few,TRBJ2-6,CASSPGGSWRANVLTF
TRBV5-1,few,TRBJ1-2,CASSLGQNYGYTF
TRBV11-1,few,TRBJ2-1,CASSTPGQGAAFF
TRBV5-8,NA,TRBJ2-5,CASSRTSGRAWQETQYF
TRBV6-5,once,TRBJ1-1,CASSYRTGPNTEAFF
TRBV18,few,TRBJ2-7,CASSPPTGFYEQYF
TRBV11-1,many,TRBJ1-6,CASSLGRTVIDSPLHF
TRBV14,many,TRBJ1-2,CASSHVRGDGYTF
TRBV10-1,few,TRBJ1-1,CASSENRQEAFF
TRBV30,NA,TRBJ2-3,CAWNGGGARDTQYF
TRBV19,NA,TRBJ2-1,CASSMSASYNEQFF
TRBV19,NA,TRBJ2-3,CASSRDVRTDTQYF
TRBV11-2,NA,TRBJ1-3,CASSLHDGLSGNTIYF
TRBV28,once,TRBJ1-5,CASTSPYSNQPQHF
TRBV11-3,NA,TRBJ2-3,CASSLGSSGGASTDTQYF
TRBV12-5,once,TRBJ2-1,CASGLLPLDEQFF
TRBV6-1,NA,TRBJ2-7,CASSERLRQYF
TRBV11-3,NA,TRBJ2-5,CASSSGQNQETQYF
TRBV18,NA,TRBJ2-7,CASSPTGGYLGEQYF
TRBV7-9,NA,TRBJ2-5,CASSLVETGGTQYF
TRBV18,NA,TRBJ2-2,CASSPPGETGELFF